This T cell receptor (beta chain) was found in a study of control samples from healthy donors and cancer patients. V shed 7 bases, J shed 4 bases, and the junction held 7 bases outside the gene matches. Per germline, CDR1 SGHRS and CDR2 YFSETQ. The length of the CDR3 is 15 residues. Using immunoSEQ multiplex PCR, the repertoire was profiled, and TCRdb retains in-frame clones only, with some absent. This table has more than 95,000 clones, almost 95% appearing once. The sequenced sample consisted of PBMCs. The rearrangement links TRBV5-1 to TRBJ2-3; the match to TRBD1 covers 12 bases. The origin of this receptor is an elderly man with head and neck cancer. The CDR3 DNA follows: TGCGCCAGCTTTGAGGGGACAGGGGGCGCAGATACGCAGTATTTT. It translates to CASFEGTGGADTQYF.